These 10 T cell receptor beta chains came from one sample sequenced in a study of beta chain features in type 1 diabetes (dated by TCRdb to the late 2010s). Library preparation was by the immunoSEQ multiplex PCR assay. The High Capacity cDNA Reverse Transcription Kit was used to reverse transcribe all of the isolated RNA, meaning that expressed TCRB transcripts were what got sequenced. The clones in this table, taken by TCRdb from immuneACCESS, are in-frame only. Not every clone is retained; where verified, under half of the shortfall comes from an unresolved V gene, and the cause of the rest is unknown. The sample records about 150,000 clones, about 8.1% of which are singletons. The ten largest clones add up to about 0.6% of the sample. Sequencing was carried out using central memory CD4+ T cells from blood. These receptors all stem from a man younger than 35 in good health.

Details on this clone: Germline and junction disagree at one end, which may indicate a read error. The chain employs TRBV19 and TRBJ2-7; D is possibly TRBD1 (5 bases). The CDR3 is made up of 14 amino acids. Germline CDR1 and CDR2: LNHDA and SQIVND (reference sequence). This CDR3 is CASKKTDSSYEQYF. As DNA, the CDR3 is TGCGCCAGTAAGAAGACAGATAGCTCCTACGAGCAGTACTTC.

This clone was observed a few times. The chain has TRBV20-1 and TRBJ1-1; D unclear. Germline V gene sequence: CDR1 DFQATT, CDR2 SNEGSKA (reference sequence). The CDR3 is 11 amino acids. V was pared by 6 bases and J by 6 bases, with 11 bases between. The DNA for the CDR3 is TGCAGTGCCACCCAGACTGCTGAAGCTTTCTTT. Its translation is CSATQTAEAFF.

The V call is TRBV19, the J call TRBJ1-5; 10 nucleotides line up with TRBD1. The CDR3 has 18 amino acids. V gave up 7 bases and J gave up 5 bases; unmatched junction bases: 17. CDR1 is LNHDA and CDR2 is SQIVND in the germline V gene (reference sequence). DNA of the CDR3: TGTGCCAGTACGGTCCAGGGGATGACAGGGGGCTTCGATCAGCCCCAGCATTTT. Residues: CASTVQGMTGGFDQPQHF.

CDR3 bases: TGTGCCAGCAGTCCCCGGCAGGGAGGGAATCAGCCCCAGCATTTT. Translating gives CASSPRQGGNQPQHF. The chain combines TRBV27 with TRBJ1-5, with D maybe TRBD1 (5 bases). There are 15 residues in the CDR3. Trimming stripped 5 bases from V and 4 bases from J, with 15 bases between. Germline CDR1 and CDR2: MNHEY and SMNVEV (reference sequence).

There are a few counts of this clone. This sequence joins TRBV7-3 and TRBJ2-4; TRBD2 agrees at 9 bases. The V and J ends lost 5 bases and 7 bases, in that order; junction bases with no gene match: 12. Looked up from germline, CDR1 is SGHTA and CDR2 is FQGTGA. The CDR3 totals 16 residues. CDR3 region: CASSPRGSGGGNIQYF. The CDR3 coding sequence is TGTGCCAGCAGCCCAAGGGGTAGCGGGGGCGGGAACATTCAGTACTTC. Combining the CDR3 with reference TRBV7-3 and TRBJ2-4 gives the whole variable domain GAGVSQTPSNKVTEKGKYVELRCDPISGHTALYWYRQSLGQGPEFLIYFQGTGAADDSGLPNDRFFAVRPEGSVSTLKIQRTERGDSAVYLCASSPRGSGGGNIQYFGAGTRLSVL.

J is TRBJ2-5 and V is TRBV6-1; 16 nucleotides align to TRBD2. CDR3 size: 18 residues. The junction had 4 bases not matched to a gene; V was cut back by 3 bases and J by 0 bases. Germline V gives CDR1 MNHNS, CDR2 SASEGT. Written as DNA, the CDR3 is TGTGCCAGCAGTGATCCGGGACTAGCGGGAGGGTACCAAGAGACCCAGTACTTC. Protein sequence: CASSDPGLAGGYQETQYF.

The chain links TRBV6-6 to TRBJ1-1, with 7 bases identical to TRBD1. Germline V lookup: CDR1 MNHNY, CDR2 SVGAGI (reference sequence). After removal of 7 bases from V and 0 bases from J, the junction contained 5 bases not matched to a gene. CDR3 size: 14 residues. Written as DNA, the CDR3 is TGTGCCAGCATCGGGGGACAGATGAACACTGAAGCTTTCTTT. This encodes CASIGGQMNTEAFF.

This clone was seen many times. V usage is TRBV7-2 and J usage is TRBJ1-2; D ambiguous. Germline V gives CDR1 SGHTA, CDR2 FQGNSA. V dropped 4 bases and J dropped 0 bases, with 9 bases sitting between them. The CDR3 is 14 residues long. The DNA of the CDR3 is TGTGCCAGCAGCTACCACGCGACTAACTATGGCTACACCTTC. The encoded protein is CASSYHATNYGYTF.

The J gene is TRBJ1-1, the V gene TRBV29-1; TRBD1 is a possible D gene (6 bases). CDR1 SQVTM and CDR2 ANQGSEA come from the germline V gene. The length of the CDR3 is 14 residues. Between the trimmed V and J ends, which lost 2 bases and 0 bases, there was a span of 10 bases. Here the CDR3 DNA reads TGCAGCGTTGAACTAGGGGGGGTGAACACTGAAGCTTTCTTT. Its protein product is CSVELGGVNTEAFF.

This clone was found a few times. V is TRBV4-2 and J is TRBJ2-5; 16 nucleotides match TRBD2. The CDR3 is made up of 18 amino acids. The V gene's germline CDR1 is LGHNA and CDR2 YNFKEQ. V lost 4 bases and J lost 5; bases outside the gene matches: 10. The CDR3 region has the DNA TGTGCCAGCAGCCCATCCGGGACTAGCGGGAGGGTCGGGGAGACCCAGTACTTC. It specifies CASSPSGTSGRVGETQYF.